A single sample gave rise to the 23 T cell receptor beta chains below, sequenced in a study of blood T cell repertoires in COVID-19. Sequencing used immunoSEQ multiplex PCR; TCRdb keeps in-frame clones, though not all of them. Counted here are 230,000 or so clones, approximately 84% occurring once; the ten biggest clones make up about 6.9%. Sample: PBMCs or T cells enriched from blood (not recorded which). The receptors shown here come from a woman aged 45 to 65 who had been exposed to COVID-19.

The sample holds one count of this clone. The J gene is TRBJ1-2, the V gene TRBV19; D gene uncertain. The length of the CDR3 is 12 residues. Germline CDR1 is LNHDA and CDR2 is SQIVND (reference sequence). The V end lost 3 bases, the J end lost 8 bases, and 10 bases lay between the germline ends. The CDR3, as DNA: TGTGCCAGTAGTATTGGTGGCGGCGGCTACACCTTC. Amino acids: CASSIGGGGYTF.

The J gene is TRBJ1-1, the V gene TRBV30, with D possibly being TRBD1 (5 bases). V shed 4 bases and J shed 4 bases, with 13 bases lying between them. The CDR3 is made up of 13 amino acids. Germline-derived CDR1 and CDR2 are GTSNPN and SVGIG (reference sequence). This CDR3 is CAWTGRDGTEAFF. CDR3 in DNA: TGTGCCTGGACAGGCAGGGATGGCACTGAAGCTTTCTTT.

The rearrangement joins TRBV19 to TRBJ2-3, with 9 bases that match TRBD2. Germline trimming cut 4 bases from V and 2 bases from J; bases unmatched to any gene: 4. Germline V gene lookup returns CDR1 LNHDA and CDR2 SQIVND (reference sequence). The CDR3 is 15 amino acids. CDR3 in amino acids: CASSTASGATDTQYF. The CDR3 coding sequence is TGTGCCAGTAGTACCGCTAGCGGGGCCACAGATACGCAGTATTTT.

This sequence joins TRBV27 and TRBJ1-1; no definite D call. Germline loops: CDR1 MNHEY, CDR2 SMNVEV (reference sequence). The CDR3 covers 18 residues. Deletions cut 2 bases from V and 1 base from J, with 20 bases between. The CDR3 reads CASSLGSFPTRRNTEAFF. The CDR3 DNA follows: TGTGCCAGCAGTTTAGGGTCGTTCCCAACCCGGAGGAACACTGAAGCTTTCTTT.

The J gene is TRBJ1-2, the V gene TRBV5-4; no reliable D call. The CDR3 runs 15 residues. Trimming shortened V by 0 bases and J by 0 bases, and 9 bases separated the two germline ends. Germline V gene sequence: CDR1 SGHNT, CDR2 YYREEE (reference sequence). The DNA of the CDR3 is TGTGCCAGCAGCTTGGTGGGTAGCTCTAACTATGGCTACACCTTC. Translation gives CASSLVGSSNYGYTF.

Remarks on this clone: The sample contains more than one DNA sequence encoding this CDR3. The genes are TRBV5-4 and TRBJ1-1; D uncertain. This CDR3 comprises 13 residues. Per the germline V gene, CDR1 is SGHNT and CDR2 is YYREEE (reference sequence). Trimming left V 0 bases short and J 5 bases short, with 8 bases between. This CDR3 is CASSLGGGTEAFF. The CDR3, as DNA: TGTGCCAGCAGCTTGGGGGGAGGAACTGAAGCTTTCTTT.

V gene TRBV19 combines with J gene TRBJ1-1; D might be TRBD1 (6 bases). The germline gives CDR1 LNHDA, CDR2 SQIVND (reference sequence). The CDR3 runs 13 residues. The V end lost 7 bases, the J end lost 5 bases, and 14 bases lay between the germline ends. CDR3 DNA sequence: TGTGCCAGTAAGGGGGGGTGGAGGACTGAAGCTTTCTTT. It codes for CASKGGWRTEAFF.

This rearrangement joins TRBV12-5 to TRBJ1-1; D is unresolved. The V and J ends lost 7 bases and 7 bases respectively, with 16 bases between them. The CDR3 has 13 amino acids. CDR1 and CDR2 from the germline V gene are LGHNT and FRNRAP. The CDR3: CASVLGSTDEAFF. CDR3 in DNA: TGTGCTAGTGTCCTGGGTAGTACAGATGAAGCTTTCTTT.

This clone was observed once. The rearrangement uses TRBV13 and TRBJ2-7, with 15 bases aligning to TRBD2. V was clipped by 3 bases and J by 6 bases; unmatched bases: 3. The CDR3 extends over 15 amino acids. CDR1 and CDR2 from the germline V gene are PRHDT and FYEKMQ (reference sequence). CDR3 sequence: CASSFGLAGGREQYF. DNA of the CDR3: TGTGCCAGCAGCTTCGGACTAGCGGGGGGGCGCGAGCAGTACTTC. Full variable domain (rest looked up from reference TRBV13 and TRBJ2-7): AAGVIQSPRHLIKEKRETATLKCYPIPRHDTVYWYQQGPGQDPQFLISFYEKMQSDKGSIPDRFSAQQFSDYHSELNMSSLELGDSALYFCASSFGLAGGREQYFGPGTRLTVT.

The chain recombines TRBV21-1 with TRBJ2-3; the table's D call, TRBD2, was not checked against the DNA. TRBV21-1 is classified as a pseudogene. There are 16 residues in the CDR3. The CDR3 region has the DNA TGTGCCAGCAGCTCCCGAGGGTACTCTAGCACAGATACGCAGTATTTT. Translation: CASSSRGYSSTDTQYF.

V and J are TRBV11-2 and TRBJ1-5, with unresolved D. This CDR3 has 15 amino acids. V dropped 2 bases and J dropped 0 bases, with 8 bases sitting between them. The germline CDR1 and CDR2 sequences are SGHAT and FQNNGV. This CDR3 reads CASSLKRVSNQPQHF. CDR3 in DNA: TGTGCCAGCAGCTTAAAACGGGTTAGCAATCAGCCCCAGCATTTT.

This chain connects TRBV27 to TRBJ2-6; D gene unclear. The CDR3 loop spans 13 amino acids. CDR1 MNHEY and CDR2 SMNVEV come from the germline V gene (reference sequence). V lost 3 bases and J 4 bases, leaving 4 bases between the germline ends. The CDR3 bases are TGTGCCAGCAGTTTTCGGGGGGCCAACGTCCTGACTTTC. Amino acid sequence: CASSFRGANVLTF.

This rearrangement joins TRBV3-1 (or the pseudogene TRBV3-2) to TRBJ2-1, with 8 bases matching TRBD2. The J segment lost 10 bases and the V segment lost 0 bases, leaving 11 bases of the junction unmatched. CDR1 and CDR2 from the germline V gene are LGHDT and YNNKEL (reference sequence). The CDR3 consists of 16 residues. The CDR3 here is CASSQDTGGAWEEQFF. The DNA of the CDR3 is TGTGCCAGCAGCCAAGACACGGGAGGGGCCTGGGAAGAGCAGTTCTTC.

The rearrangement uses TRBV29-1 and TRBJ1-3; 9 bases agree with TRBD1. The CDR3 totals 15 residues. V was clipped by 5 bases and J by 0 bases; unmatched bases: 5. Looked up from germline, CDR1 is SQVTM and CDR2 is ANQGSEA. The CDR3 protein is CSVKGQGTSGNTIYF. The DNA for the CDR3 is TGCAGCGTTAAAGGACAGGGGACCTCTGGAAACACCATATATTTT.

The chain recombines TRBV13 with TRBJ2-7, with 7 positions matching TRBD1. The germline V gene has CDR1 PRHDT and CDR2 FYEKMQ (reference sequence). The length of the CDR3 is 13 residues. J was trimmed by 1 base and V by 3 bases; bases with no gene match: 0. CDR3 bases: TGTGCCAGCAGCTTGACAGGGTCCTACGAGCAGTACTTC. Amino acids: CASSLTGSYEQYF.

The chain carries TRBV2 and TRBJ2-3, with unresolved D. Trimming shortened V by 5 bases and J by 2 bases, and 8 bases separated the two germline ends. The CDR3 spans 13 residues. From germline, CDR1 is SNHLY and CDR2 FYNNEI. In nucleotides, the CDR3 is TGTGCCAGCAGTCTCACGGTCACAGATACGCAGTATTTT. Amino acids: CASSLTVTDTQYF.

This clone was picked up a small number of times. This chain uses TRBV6-4 with TRBJ2-3, with D maybe TRBD1 (5 bases). CDR3 size: 13 residues. The germline V and J ends were trimmed by 3 bases and 5 bases, with 9 bases remaining between them. From germline, CDR1 is MRHNA and CDR2 SNTAGT. DNA of the CDR3: TGTGCCAGCAGTGATGGGGCCAAAGATACGCAGTATTTT. The encoded protein is CASSDGAKDTQYF.

About this clone: It may be a read error: a sequence one base away is much more abundant. The V and J genes are TRBV3-1 (or the pseudogene TRBV3-2) and TRBJ2-2; tentatively, D is TRBD2 (5 bases). V was clipped by 3 bases and J by 4 bases, with 15 bases between them. CDR1 and CDR2 from the germline V gene are LGHDT and YNNKEL (reference sequence). The CDR3 extends over 16 amino acids. The CDR3 loop reads CASSQDNRGSTGELFF. The DNA of the CDR3 is TGTGCCAGCAGCCAGGATAACCGAGGGAGCACCGGGGAGCTGTTTTTT.

This clone was counted once. This chain links TRBV5-4 with TRBJ2-5, with D perhaps TRBD2 (5 bases). Germline-derived CDR1 and CDR2 are SGHNT and YYREEE (reference sequence). Trimming removed 4 bases at V and 3 bases at J, with 16 bases between. This CDR3 has 15 amino acids. The CDR3 nucleotides read TGTGCCAGCAGCCCCACGGGCCCCGGGGAAGAGACCCAGTACTTC. This encodes CASSPTGPGEETQYF.

CDR3 amino acids: CASSEDRLSGYTF. CDR3 in DNA: TGCGCCAGCAGTGAAGACAGGCTCTCTGGCTACACCTTC. This sequence joins TRBV10-1 and TRBJ1-2, with D perhaps TRBD1 (6 bases). Germline V gives CDR1 WNHNN, CDR2 SYGVQD (reference sequence). This CDR3 spans 13 amino acids. V lost 3 bases and J 7 bases, leaving 12 bases between the germline ends.

This sequence joins TRBV7-9 and TRBJ2-5, with 8 bases fitting TRBD2. Per germline, CDR1 SEHNR and CDR2 FQNEAQ (reference sequence). V shed 3 bases, J shed 5 bases, and the junction held 2 bases outside the gene matches. This CDR3 is 13 amino acids long. CDR3 in amino acids: CASSFSGAETQYF. CDR3 coding DNA: TGTGCCAGCAGCTTTAGCGGGGCTGAGACCCAGTACTTC.

The CDR3 coding sequence is TGTGCCAGCAGCTTGGCAGGGATCAATGGCTACACCTTC. This codes for CASSLAGINGYTF. The chain couples TRBV5-4 to TRBJ1-2; a possible D gene is TRBD1 (5 bases). The CDR3 is 13 amino acids. CDR1 is SGHNT, CDR2 YYREEE, per germline (reference sequence). The V gene lost 0 bases and the J gene lost 6 bases, with 9 bases spanning the gap.

The V call is TRBV5-1, the J call TRBJ2-7, with D tentatively TRBD2 (6 bases). The CDR3 is 16 amino acids. The germline V gene encodes CDR1 SGHRS and CDR2 YFSETQ. V gave up 0 bases and J gave up 1 base, with 14 bases separating them. This CDR3 is CASSLGSRAGSYEQYF. The CDR3 coding sequence is TGCGCCAGCAGCTTGGGATCCAGGGCGGGATCCTACGAGCAGTACTTC.